This entry lists 13 T cell receptor beta chains sequenced from one sample in a study of T cell repertoires in cytomegalovirus infection. TCRdb re-called the reads through MiXCR, storing one row per CDR3 protein. The table lists under 600,000 distinct CDR3 sequences, 15% to 20% of them singletons. Material: CD8+ T cells from PBMCs. These receptors were collected from a human donor in good health (CMV status not recorded). Some clones in this sample may be carry-over from other donors' samples.

This clonotype was seen ten or more times. The J gene is TRBJ1-4, the V gene TRBV7-9, with D tentatively TRBD1 (6 bases). Germline V gene data show CDR1 as SEHNR and CDR2 as FQNEAQ (reference sequence). The CDR3 runs to 17 residues. The germline V and J ends were trimmed by 0 bases and 4 bases, with 15 bases remaining between them. CDR3 amino acids: CASSLAGGGLHNEKLFF. CDR3 coding DNA: TGTGCCAGCAGCTTAGCTGGGGGGGGGCTCCATAATGAAAAACTGTTTTTT.

The chain links TRBV7-3 to TRBJ2-2; the D gene is possibly TRBD2 (6 bases). The CDR3 consists of 16 residues. V shed 0 bases and J shed 6 bases, with 14 bases lying between them. CDR1 is SGHTA, CDR2 FQGTGA, per germline. This chain's CDR3 is CASSLTVGGASGELFF. The DNA of the CDR3 is TGTGCCAGCAGCTTAACGGTGGGAGGCGCCTCCGGGGAGCTGTTTTTT.

The rearrangement uses TRBV6-1 and TRBJ1-2; 8 nucleotides agree with TRBD1. This CDR3 is built from 15 residues. The ends lost 3 bases at V and 4 bases at J; junction bases unmatched: 7. The germline gives CDR1 MNHNS, CDR2 SASEGT. The CDR3 DNA sequence: TGTGCCAGCAGTGACCGGACAGGGAGCCTCTATGGCTACACCTTC. Translation gives CASSDRTGSLYGYTF.

This clonotype was seen a handful of times. The rearrangement joins TRBV28 to TRBJ1-2, with a possible D match to TRBD1 (6 bases). CDR1 MDHEN and CDR2 SYDVKM come from the germline V gene. The CDR3 has 15 amino acids. V was shortened by 3 bases and J by 4 bases, with 15 bases between the two germline ends. CDR3 loop: CASSLGDTIFYGYTF. In DNA, the CDR3 is TGTGCCAGCAGTTTGGGGGACACGATTTTCTATGGCTACACCTTC.

This clonotype turned up a few times. The V and J genes are TRBV10-2 and TRBJ2-3; D is ambiguous. The CDR3 is 14 residues long. V was cut by 7 bases and J by 3 bases, with 14 bases left in between. Per germline, CDR1 WSHSY and CDR2 SAAADI. The CDR3 nucleotides read TGCGCCAGCAAAGATGGGGATTGGACAGATACGCAGTATTTT. Encoded protein: CASKDGDWTDTQYF.

This clonotype was found many times. V is TRBV7-2 and J is TRBJ2-5; 8 bases fit TRBD1. The V gene end was trimmed by 6 bases and the J gene end by 3 bases; junction bases not matched to a gene: 6. The germline V gene has CDR1 SGHTA and CDR2 FQGNSA. The CDR3 has 14 amino acids. CDR3 DNA sequence: TGTGCCAGCAGACCAGGGGGCCCAGAAGAGACCCAGTACTTC. Its protein is CASRPGGPEETQYF.

The chain carries TRBV14 and TRBJ2-7; D unclear. V lost 4 bases and J 0 bases, leaving 25 bases between the germline ends. CDR3 length: 19 residues. CDR1 SGHDN and CDR2 FVKESK come from the germline V gene. The CDR3 protein is CASSLPLEQTIFYSYEQYF. CDR3 DNA: TGTGCCAGCAGCCTCCCGCTTGAACAGACGATATTTTACTCCTACGAGCAGTACTTC.

This clonotype appeared a few times. J is TRBJ2-6 and V is TRBV29-1; D may correspond to TRBD1 or TRBD2 (5 bases each). Trimming cost V 6 bases and J 0 bases, with 12 bases left between them. Germline CDR1 SQVTM, CDR2 ANQGSEA. The CDR3 has 15 residues. DNA for the CDR3: TGCAGCGTCCCAATGAGGGGCTCTGGGGCCAACGTCCTGACTTTC. Translating it yields CSVPMRGSGANVLTF.

The rearrangement joins TRBV11-2 to TRBJ1-3, with TRBD1 identical over 8 bases. Unmatched junction bases numbered 13, after V lost 5 bases and J lost 7 bases. Germline values: CDR1 SGHAT, CDR2 FQNNGV. The CDR3 runs to 16 residues. The CDR3 coding sequence is TGTGCCAGCAGCCTTCCCGGACAGGGTACATTGAACACCATATATTTT. Its translation is CASSLPGQGTLNTIYF.

This clonotype was seen ten or more times. V is TRBV7-8 and J is TRBJ1-1; 7 positions agree with TRBD1. This CDR3 contains 15 residues. Trimming removed 2 bases from V and 3 bases from J; junction bases left unmatched: 6. CDR1 and CDR2 (germline): SGHVS, FQNEAQ. CDR3 nucleotides: TGTGCCAGCAGCTTATCGGTCAGGGGGGACACTGAAGCTTTCTTT. The encoded protein is CASSLSVRGDTEAFF.

Ten or more counts support this clonotype. This rearrangement joins TRBV11-3 to TRBJ2-3; D is tentatively TRBD1 or TRBD2 (5 bases each). Germline V gives CDR1 SGHNT, CDR2 YENEEA. This CDR3 comprises 14 residues. Trimming pared 0 bases from V and 3 bases from J, leaving 7 bases between. DNA of the CDR3: TGTGCCAGCAGCTTAGAGGGACCGACAGATACGCAGTATTTT. This encodes CASSLEGPTDTQYF.

This clonotype showed up many times. For the CDR3, the DNA is TGTGCCAGCAGCCGAACCTTCGGGACAGGGGTAGAGTACGAGCAGTACTTC. Translated: CASSRTFGTGVEYEQYF. The V call is TRBV11-2, the J call TRBJ2-7; 10 bases are shared with TRBD1. The CDR3 extends over 17 amino acids. Trimming removed 5 bases from V and 4 bases from J; junction bases left unmatched: 14. CDR1 is SGHAT, CDR2 FQNNGV, per germline. The full variable domain, completed using reference TRBV11-2 and TRBJ2-7, is EAGVAQSPRYKIIEKRQSVAFWCNPISGHATLYWYQQILGQGPKLLIQFQNNGVVDDSQLPKDRFSAERLKGVDSTLKIQPAKLEDSAVYLCASSRTFGTGVEYEQYFGPGTRLTVT.

The rearrangement joins TRBV27 to TRBJ2-1; D not certain. The V end lost 3 bases, the J end lost 7 bases, and 10 bases lay between the germline ends. In germline, CDR1 is MNHEY, CDR2 SMNVEV (reference sequence). This CDR3 spans 13 amino acids. The CDR3 is CASSFPGVNEQFF. CDR3 coding DNA: TGTGCCAGCAGTTTCCCAGGTGTTAATGAGCAGTTCTTC.